Listed below are T cell receptor beta chains from one sample, sequenced in a study of T cell responses to AZD1222 COVID-19 vaccine. TCRdb's copy holds only in-frame clones and misses some; the assay was immunoSEQ multiplex PCR. The data show about 110,000 clones, with just over 85% seen just once and about 3% held by the top ten. Sequenced here: peripheral blood, sampled on day 0 of AZD1222 vaccination. These receptors came from an adult in good health. CDR3s include the opening cysteine and the closing phenylalanine or tryptophan. D genes are given only for firm matches. Expanded clones are given a class, and other clones once, few, many or no size at all.

. TRBJ2-1 TRBV20-1 . TGCAGTGCCACTCCCAAGAATGAGCAGTTCTTC CSATPKNEQFF
. TRBJ2-7 TRBV10-3 TRBD1 TGTGCCATCAGCCACACCGGGACAGGGGGCCTCTACGAGCAGTACTTC CAISHTGTGGLYEQYF
once TRBJ1-4 TRBV11-2 . TGTGCCAGCAGCTTGTTAGTCCGGGAAAAACTGTTTTTT CASSLLVREKLFF
. TRBJ1-1 TRBV4-2 . TGTGCCAGCAGCCAAGGAGGGGATCCCCCTGAAGCTTTCTTT CASSQGGDPPEAFF
few TRBJ1-2 TRBV3-1/TRBV3-2 . TGTGCCACCTCGGACAGCCCTAACTATGGCTACACCTTC CATSDSPNYGYTF
. TRBJ1-1 TRBV28 . TGTGCCAGCAGTTTGGAGGGAAGAGCTTTCTTT CASSLEGRAFF
. TRBJ1-3 TRBV5-1 . TGCGCCAGCAGCTTGAACCCGGCGTCTGGCACCATATATTTT CASSLNPASGTIYF
. TRBJ1-3 TRBV3-1/TRBV3-2 TRBD1 TGTGCCAGCCGGGACAGGGCTGGAAACACCATATATTTT CASRDRAGNTIYF
. TRBJ2-5 TRBV7-2 . TGTGCCAGCAGCCGGACTCAAGAGACCCAGTACTTC CASSRTQETQYF
. TRBJ2-1 TRBV7-8 . TGTGCCAGCAGCTCGACTGTCCCGGGAGTCAATGAGCAGTTCTTC CASSSTVPGVNEQFF
. TRBJ2-7 TRBV19 TRBD1 TGTGCCAGCGCCAGGGGGAGCCTGGGCTACGAGCAGTACTTC CASARGSLGYEQYF
. TRBJ2-7 TRBV2 TRBD1 TGTGCCAGCATACAGGGGACACATACCTACGAGCAGTACTTC CASIQGTHTYEQYF
. TRBJ2-5 TRBV10-3 . TGTGCCATCAGTGACCCCCCGCGGCCAGGCGCCATCCGGGGACAAGAGACCCAGTACTTC CAISDPPRPGAIRGQETQYF
once TRBJ2-1 TRBV11-3 . TGTGCCAGCAGCCACCGTCAGGGGCGATTATACAATGAGCAGTTCTTC CASSHRQGRLYNEQFF
. TRBJ1-6 TRBV5-1 . TGCGCCAGCAGCTTGGCCGAGGGCGATAATTCACCCCTCCACTTT CASSLAEGDNSPLHF
. TRBJ1-1 TRBV12-3/TRBV12-4 . TGTGCCAGCACGATTGGGAAGAACACTGAAGCTTTCTTT CASTIGKNTEAFF
once TRBJ2-3 TRBV7-2 TRBD2 TGTGCCAGCAGCTTAGTGGGTAGCGGGGGGGTCAACACAGATACGCAGTATTTT CASSLVGSGGVNTDTQYF
. TRBJ1-2 TRBV27 . TGTGCCAGCAGACCCGGTTCAAATGAGAGGGGCTACACCTTC CASRPGSNERGYTF
. TRBJ2-1 TRBV19 TRBD1 TGTGCCAGTAGTATGGGACAGGGGAACAATGAGCAGTTCTTC CASSMGQGNNEQFF
. TRBJ1-1 TRBV5-1 TRBD1 TGCGCCAGCAGGGACCGGGACAGAGGGTTTGATGCCACTGAAGCTTTCTTT CASRDRDRGFDATEAFF
. TRBJ1-3 TRBV5-1 . TGCGCCAGCAGCTTGAACGGCGGCTCTGGAAACACCATATATTTT CASSLNGGSGNTIYF
. TRBJ1-4 TRBV5-1 . TGCGCCAGCAGCTTGGGCAGGGAGGGCGAAAAACTGTTTTTT CASSLGREGEKLFF
. TRBJ1-5 TRBV28 . TGTGCCAGCAGTCCCTCGACGGGAGAGCCCCAGCATTTT CASSPSTGEPQHF
. TRBJ2-1 TRBV14 TRBD1 TGTGCCAGCAGCCAAGTTGGTTACAGGGGCCTAGAGGCGACCTACAATGAGCAGTTCTTC CASSQVGYRGLEATYNEQFF
. TRBJ1-2 TRBV6-1 TRBD1 TGTGCCAGCAGTGAAGCGCCGAAGGGGGCTTGGCATGGCTACACCTTC CASSEAPKGAWHGYTF
. TRBJ2-2 TRBV2 . TGTGCCAGCAGTGAAAACGGGCCTAACACCGGGGAGCTGTTTTTT CASSENGPNTGELFF
. TRBJ1-1 TRBV27 . TGTGCCAGCAGTTTTGGTTTTAAGGGCGCGGACACTGAAGCTTTCTTT CASSFGFKGADTEAFF
. TRBJ1-2 TRBV24-1 . TGTGCCACCAGGGACACCACTAACTATGGCTACACCTTC CATRDTTNYGYTF
. TRBJ1-3 TRBV30 . TGTGCCTGGAGTGTTGGGAGGGGCCCTGGAAACACCATATATTTT CAWSVGRGPGNTIYF
. TRBJ1-1 TRBV7-6 TRBD1 TGTGCCAGCAGCTCTACTAAAGGACAGGGCGGAGGAGCTTTCTTT CASSSTKGQGGGAFF
once TRBJ1-2 TRBV28 . TGTGCCAGCAGGGAACAGGGAATCTATGGCTACACCTTC CASREQGIYGYTF
once TRBJ1-5 TRBV6-1 . TGTGCCAGCAGTGAAAACCTTGGGGGCAATCAGCCCCAGCATTTT CASSENLGGNQPQHF
. TRBJ1-4 TRBV27 . TGTGCCAGCAGTCCTCAATACTTGGGCCTCGCAAAGACTAATGAAAAACTGTTTTTT CASSPQYLGLAKTNEKLFF
few TRBJ2-7 TRBV11-2 TRBD1 TGTGCCAGCAGCACAATACAGGGGCCAAGAAACTACGAGCAGTACTTC CASSTIQGPRNYEQYF
. TRBJ2-5 TRBV2 TRBD2 TGTGCCAGCAGCCTAGCGGGTTGGGAGACCCAGTACTTC CASSLAGWETQYF
once TRBJ2-1 TRBV7-9 . TGTGCCAGCAGCTCGAGAGGTCAGACTGAGCAGTTCTTC CASSSRGQTEQFF
. TRBJ1-1 TRBV7-9 . TGTGCCAGCAGCGTCAACTACAACACTGAAGCTTTCTTT CASSVNYNTEAFF
. TRBJ2-7 TRBV5-1 TRBD1 TGCGCCAGCAGCCCCTCGGGACAGGGCTACGAGCAGTACTTC CASSPSGQGYEQYF
. TRBJ2-1 TRBV14 . TGTGCCAGCAGCCAAGCACAGGGAGGTGAGCAGTTCTTC CASSQAQGGEQFF
. TRBJ2-5 TRBV6-5 . TGTGCCAGCAGTTACCATCTGGACAGCGTCTTTGGGACCCAGTACTTC CASSYHLDSVFGTQYF
. TRBJ1-2 TRBV28 . TGTGCCAGCAGTGGACGCGGCTACACCTTC CASSGRGYTF
. TRBJ1-5 TRBV28 TRBD1 TGTGCCAGCAGTTTGGGGGCCGTCGGACAGGGTAGGGGGGCCCAGCATTTT CASSLGAVGQGRGAQHF
. TRBJ2-3 TRBV28 . TGTGCCAGCAGCCTCACAGATACGCAGTATTTT CASSLTDTQYF
. TRBJ2-1 TRBV18 TRBD2 TGTGCCAGCTCACGTACTAGCGGGGGCCGTTCTACAAACAATGAGCAGTTCTTC CASSRTSGGRSTNNEQFF